The entry below describes one T cell receptor beta chain. How the authors handled the data: Estimates of nucleated cell counts were drawn from the amplification of reference gene primers. Measured with immunoSEQ multiplex PCR; TCRdb has only the in-frame clones, and not every one. Clonal size and the V and J genes are those of that table, whereas D and trimming came from the DNA. The sample comprises 60,000 to 70,000 clones, around 82% of which are singletons, and 7.5% to 9% rests with the top ten. The source of the sample is a study of blood T cell repertoires in COVID-19. Study as a whole: COVID-19 samples from acute and convalescent phases originated in the United States, Italy and Spain. PBMCs, B-cell-depleted T cells, or T cells were the source of the cDNA or gDNA that made up the material.

The V end lost 4 bases, the J end lost 3 bases, and 12 bases lay between the germline ends. The CDR3 extends over 14 amino acids. The germline gives CDR1 SGHRS, CDR2 YFSETQ. The TCR sequence derives from a man aged 50 to 59 with active COVID-19. Sequenced input: peripheral blood. This chain joins TRBV5-1 and TRBJ2-3; perhaps TRBD1 as D (6 bases). CDR3 sequence reads: CASSPGTITDTQYF. CDR3 DNA: TGCGCCAGCAGCCCCGGGACAATTACAGATACGCAGTATTTT.